The 24 T cell receptor beta chains in this list originate from one sample, sequenced in a study of cytomegalovirus exposure and HLA in healthy donors. Primers for the PCR totalled 60 Vbeta and 13 Jbeta. Sequencing was performed with immunoSEQ multiplex PCR; in TCRdb, only in-frame clones are kept and a portion is missing. The data show over 100,000 clones, roughly 78% seen once. The source material was PBMCs. These receptors were obtained from a woman aged 25 to 39 in good health and CMV-seropositive.

The chain links TRBV5-4 to TRBJ1-3, with unresolved D. The CDR3 length is 18 residues. CDR1 is SGHNT and CDR2 is YYREEE in the germline V gene (reference sequence). V was shortened by 1 base and J by 0 bases, with 17 bases between the two germline ends. As DNA, the CDR3 is TGTGCCAGCAGCTTGTCCCCTCCAGGTTCGCCCTCTGGAAACACCATATATTTT. It translates to CASSLSPPGSPSGNTIYF.

The chain uses TRBV29-1 and TRBJ2-1; perhaps TRBD2 as D (6 bases). Germline assignment: CDR1 SQVTM and CDR2 ANQGSEA. The CDR3 totals 14 residues. Trimming shortened V by 4 bases and J by 1 base, and 11 bases separated the two germline ends. As DNA, the CDR3 is TGCAGCGTTGTTGGGGGGAGTTCCTACAATGAGCAGTTCTTC. Residues: CSVVGGSSYNEQFF.

The V gene is TRBV7-2, the J gene TRBJ1-5; 8 nucleotides agree with TRBD1. Germline V gene lookup returns CDR1 SGHTA and CDR2 FQGNSA. The CDR3 spans 14 residues. Germline trimming cut 4 bases from V and 7 bases from J; bases unmatched to any gene: 6. This CDR3 is CASSSQGVNQPQHF. DNA for the CDR3: TGTGCCAGCAGCTCACAGGGGGTCAACCAGCCCCAGCATTTT.

The chain joins TRBV6-6 to TRBJ1-5; 8 bases line up with TRBD1. The CDR3 has 16 amino acids. CDR1 is MNHNY, CDR2 SVGAGI, per germline (reference sequence). After removal of 5 bases from V and 3 bases from J, the junction contained 9 bases not matched to a gene. The CDR3 loop reads CASSPGGRKDNQPQHF. The DNA of the CDR3 is TGTGCCAGCAGTCCAGGGGGCCGAAAAGACAATCAGCCCCAGCATTTT.

This chain joins TRBV5-5 and TRBJ1-2, with D perhaps TRBD1 (6 bases). The CDR3 is 15 residues long. V lost 4 bases and J lost 5, with 18 bases in between. Looked up from germline, CDR1 is SGHKS and CDR2 is YYEKEE (reference sequence). CDR3 DNA: TGTGCCAGCAGCCCCGCCTTGAGAACAGGGTATGGCTACACCTTC. Translating it yields CASSPALRTGYGYTF.

The chain links TRBV5-5 to TRBJ1-4; maybe TRBD1 (6 bases). V lost 6 bases to trimming and J lost 6 bases, with 15 bases between them. Per the germline V gene, CDR1 is SGHKS and CDR2 is YYEKEE (reference sequence). This CDR3 is 14 amino acids long. The CDR3 here is CASTIQGGDEKLFF. CDR3 bases: TGTGCCAGCACTATACAGGGAGGGGATGAAAAACTGTTTTTT.

CDR3 in DNA: TGTGCCAGCAGTTACTCACTAGCGGCCCCATGGGACGAGCAGTACTTC. Amino acids: CASSYSLAAPWDEQYF. The rearrangement joins TRBV6-6 to TRBJ2-7, with TRBD2 matching 8 bases. The V and J ends lost 0 bases and 5 bases, in that order; junction bases with no gene match: 9. The CDR3 totals 16 residues. Germline V gene sequence: CDR1 MNHNY, CDR2 SVGAGI (reference sequence).

This clone has just one count. The chain couples TRBV4-2 to TRBJ1-2, with 11 bases matching TRBD1. Germline CDR1 reads LGHNA; CDR2 reads YNFKEQ. V was clipped by 3 bases and J by 6 bases; unmatched bases: 6. This CDR3 has 15 residues. CDR3 sequence (DNA): TGTGCCAGCAGCCAGGGACAGGGGGTTCCCGATGGCTACACCTTC. Its protein product is CASSQGQGVPDGYTF.

Comments on this clone: At one end, the junction sequence differs from germline, possibly due to a read error. J is TRBJ1-1 and V is TRBV7-9, with D hard to call. Germline CDR1 is SEHNR and CDR2 is FQNEAQ (reference sequence). This CDR3 comprises 17 residues. Here the CDR3 DNA reads TGTTCCAGCAGCTTAGACCCGGGCGCGGGTGGTAGGACTGAAGCTTTCTTT. Amino acid sequence: CSSSLDPGAGGRTEAFF.

With regard to this clone: Additional DNA sequences in this sample encode the identical CDR3. The CDR3 sequence is CASSLVGGETQYF. CDR3 DNA sequence: TGCGCCAGCAGCTTGGTAGGGGGAGAGACCCAGTACTTC. The chain uses TRBV5-1 and TRBJ2-5; weak D call: TRBD1 (6 bases). Looked up from germline, CDR1 is SGHRS and CDR2 is YFSETQ. CDR3 length: 13 amino acids. Trimming cost V 0 bases and J 4 bases, with 7 bases left between them.

The J gene is TRBJ1-1, the V gene TRBV9; D unclear. CDR3 length: 13 amino acids. Germline V lookup: CDR1 SGDLS, CDR2 YYNGEE. V dropped 4 bases and J dropped 0 bases, with 7 bases sitting between them. CDR3 nucleotides: TGTGCCAGCAGCCCGAGTGTGAACACTGAAGCTTTCTTT. Protein sequence: CASSPSVNTEAFF.

This clone was seen once. The V call is TRBV2, the J call TRBJ2-7; 10 bases align to TRBD2. The length of the CDR3 is 13 residues. V lost 7 bases and J lost 6; bases outside the gene matches: 6. CDR1 and CDR2 from the germline V gene are SNHLY and FYNNEI. CDR3 sequence: CASKGLASSEQYF. CDR3 DNA: TGTGCCAGCAAGGGACTAGCGTCTTCCGAGCAGTACTTC.

The chain has TRBV28 and TRBJ1-4, with D possibly TRBD1 on 6 matching bases. The V gene's germline CDR1 is MDHEN and CDR2 SYDVKM. The length of the CDR3 is 14 residues. Deletions cut 6 bases from V and 8 bases from J, with 16 bases between. The CDR3 here is CASSGGGGEEKLFF. The CDR3 DNA reads as TGTGCCAGCAGCGGCGGAGGGGGGGAGGAAAAACTGTTTTTT.

The J gene is TRBJ1-5, the V gene TRBV18, with 7 bases fitting TRBD1. CDR1 and CDR2 (germline): KGHSH, LQKENI. The CDR3 sequence is 14 residues long. V was clipped by 6 bases and J by 6 bases; unmatched bases: 8. CDR3 amino acids: CASSPDRVFQPQHF. In DNA form, the CDR3 reads TGTGCCAGCTCCCCCGACAGGGTTTTTCAGCCCCAGCATTTT.

V is TRBV9 and J is TRBJ2-1; 8 bases map to TRBD2. The CDR3 contains 16 residues. Germline V gene lookup returns CDR1 SGDLS and CDR2 YYNGEE. V was pared by 3 bases and J by 2 bases, with 7 bases of the junction left unmatched. CDR3 in DNA: TGTGCCAGCAGCGCCGCGGGGGGCAGGCCCTACAATGAGCAGTTCTTC. Translating gives CASSAAGGRPYNEQFF.

This clone was seen a few times. This sequence joins TRBV27 and TRBJ1-5; TRBD1 is a possible D gene (5 bases). The germline V gene encodes CDR1 MNHEY and CDR2 SMNVEV (reference sequence). The CDR3 loop spans 14 amino acids. V was cut by 6 bases and J by 3 bases, with 12 bases left in between. The CDR3 is CASRPGLHNQPQHF. CDR3 nucleotides: TGTGCCAGCAGACCGGGACTTCACAATCAGCCCCAGCATTTT.

The rearrangement joins TRBV7-2 to TRBJ1-5; 10 positions match TRBD1. The germline V gene encodes CDR1 SGHTA and CDR2 FQGNSA. Losses at the gene ends were 5 bases for V and 0 bases for J; bases not matched to a gene: 1. The CDR3 spans 15 residues. The DNA for the CDR3 is TGTGCCAGCAGCCGGGACAGGGGTAGCAATCAGCCCCAGCATTTT. It yields the protein CASSRDRGSNQPQHF. Complete variable domain (other parts from reference TRBV7-2 and TRBJ1-5): GAGVSQSPSNKVTEKGKDVELRCDPISGHTALYWYRQSLGQGLEFLIYFQGNSAPDKSGLPSDRFSAERTGGSVSTLTIQRTQQEDSAVYLCASSRDRGSNQPQHFGDGTRLSIL.

The J gene is TRBJ1-4, the V gene TRBV30; D may be TRBD1 (5 bases). Germline-derived CDR1 and CDR2 are GTSNPN and SVGIG (reference sequence). This CDR3 is 15 amino acids long. The ends were cut back, 3 bases at V and 5 bases at J, with 16 bases in the middle. The CDR3 coding sequence is TGTGCCTGGAGAGAAAAAAGACAGCGCAATGAAAAACTGTTTTTT. Residues: CAWREKRQRNEKLFF.

The chain carries TRBV6-5 and TRBJ1-5, with TRBD1 identical over 9 bases. Germline V gives CDR1 MNHEY, CDR2 SVGAGI. There are 14 residues in the CDR3. J lost 4 bases, V lost 6 bases, and 4 bases had no gene match. CDR3 region: CASRDRGGNQPQHF. In DNA, the CDR3 is TGTGCCAGCAGGGACAGGGGTGGAAATCAGCCCCAGCATTTT.

This chain's CDR3 is CASSALGYSGANVLTF. Written as DNA, the CDR3 is TGTGCCAGCAGCGCCCTCGGGTACTCTGGGGCCAACGTCCTGACTTTC. The V gene is TRBV5-4, the J gene TRBJ2-6; no clear D. Between the trimmed V and J ends, which lost 4 bases and 0 bases, there was a span of 11 bases. The CDR3 runs to 16 residues. Germline CDR1 reads SGHNT; CDR2 reads YYREEE (reference sequence).

This clone was counted only a few times. The chain uses TRBV6-5 and TRBJ1-6; tentatively, D is TRBD1 (5 bases). V lost 6 bases and J lost 6, with 15 bases in between. CDR1 is MNHEY, CDR2 SVGAGI, per germline. The CDR3 totals 15 residues. CDR3 sequence reads: CASSLGGYSNSPLHF. The CDR3 region has the DNA TGTGCCAGCAGCCTGGGGGGTTATAGTAATTCACCCCTCCACTTT.

This clone was recorded once. The chain uses TRBV5-1 and TRBJ2-7; 7 bases are shared with TRBD1. The CDR3 is made up of 15 amino acids. V gave up 0 bases and J gave up 0 bases; unmatched junction bases: 3. CDR1 is SGHRS, CDR2 YFSETQ, per germline. The CDR3 here is CASSLGTGVSYEQYF. DNA of the CDR3: TGCGCCAGCAGCTTGGGGACAGGTGTCTCCTACGAGCAGTACTTC.

V and J are TRBV6-1 and TRBJ1-2, with 7 bases fitting TRBD1. The CDR3 contains 15 residues. Germline V gene sequence: CDR1 MNHNS, CDR2 SASEGT. Losses at the gene ends were 2 bases for V and 2 bases for J; bases not matched to a gene: 5. CDR3 in DNA: TGTGCCAGCAGTGAACCCGGACAGGAGAACTATGGCTACACCTTC. It translates to CASSEPGQENYGYTF.

The chain employs TRBV27 and TRBJ2-7, with a tentative D call TRBD1 (5 bases). Germline values: CDR1 MNHEY, CDR2 SMNVEV (reference sequence). The CDR3 is 16 amino acids. V was pared by 6 bases and J by 0 bases, with 18 bases between. The CDR3 here is CASRQHSGKHSYEQYF. DNA for the CDR3: TGTGCCAGCAGACAACACTCAGGGAAACACTCCTACGAGCAGTACTTC.